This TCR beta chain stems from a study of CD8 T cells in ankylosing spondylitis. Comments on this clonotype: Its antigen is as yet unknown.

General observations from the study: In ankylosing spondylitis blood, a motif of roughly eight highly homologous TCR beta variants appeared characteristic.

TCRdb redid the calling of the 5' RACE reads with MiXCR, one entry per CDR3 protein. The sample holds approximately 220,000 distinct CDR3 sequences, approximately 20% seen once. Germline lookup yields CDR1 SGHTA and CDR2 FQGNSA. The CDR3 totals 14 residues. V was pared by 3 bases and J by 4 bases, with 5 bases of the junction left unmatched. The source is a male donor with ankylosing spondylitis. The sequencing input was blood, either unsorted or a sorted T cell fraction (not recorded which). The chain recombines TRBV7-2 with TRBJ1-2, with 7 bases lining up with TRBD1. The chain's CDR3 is CASSFTGQVYGYTF. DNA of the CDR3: TGTGCCAGCAGCTTTACTGGACAGGTCTATGGCTACACCTTC.